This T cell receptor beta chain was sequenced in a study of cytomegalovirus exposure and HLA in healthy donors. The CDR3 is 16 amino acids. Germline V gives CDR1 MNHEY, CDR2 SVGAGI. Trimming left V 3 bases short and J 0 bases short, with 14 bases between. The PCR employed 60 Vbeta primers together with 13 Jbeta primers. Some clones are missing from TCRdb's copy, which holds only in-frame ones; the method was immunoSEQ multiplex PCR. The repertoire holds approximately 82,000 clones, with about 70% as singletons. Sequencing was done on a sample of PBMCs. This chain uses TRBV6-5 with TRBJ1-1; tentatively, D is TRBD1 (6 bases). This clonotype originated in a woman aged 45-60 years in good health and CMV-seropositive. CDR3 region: CASSYTGSLLNTEAFF. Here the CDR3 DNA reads TGTGCCAGCAGTTATACAGGGAGCCTTCTGAACACTGAAGCTTTCTTT.